The source of this T cell receptor (beta chain) is a study of T-cell memory formation after mild COVID-19 (dated by TCRdb to 2020 to 2023). Notes on the research overall: Most TCR sequence clusters were specific to one of the two donors. Longitudinal TCRalpha and TCRbeta repertoire sequencing tracked T-cell clones expanding and contracting after mild COVID-19 in two donors. Two young, previously healthy adult volunteers made up the cohort, one male and one female. Study-level results and caveats: The study included only a couple of mild cases, and larger cohorts that include severe cases with pre-infection samples were judged to be necessary. Some responding clones were detected in pre-infection memory, suggesting pre-existing cross-reactive memory T cells joined the SARS-CoV-2 response. SARS-CoV-2 specificity of the second-wave clones peaking on day 37 was not confirmed. Clones contracting from day 15 to 85 had balanced CD4/CD8 phenotypes, while a second wave expanding from day 15 to 37 was biased towards CD4+. Contracting CD4+ clones turned up mainly in the CM and EM memory subsets, whereas EMRA was where CD8+ clones were enriched.

Sequenced using an Illumina NovaSeq 6000. TCRalpha and TCRbeta cDNA libraries were built by 5'RACE with constant-segment primers, adding sample barcodes and unique molecular identifiers. Trizol reagent was used to extract RNA from every sample. The libraries were amplified in two PCR steps, and the second step added a second sample barcode and Illumina TruSeq adapters. Libraries were sequenced on an Illumina NovaSeq with 2 x 150 bp paired-end reads. The study's own analysis went as follows. With migec v1.2.7, reads were demultiplexed and then collapsed into UMI-guided consensus sequences. Using mixcr v2.1.11, UMI consensuses were aligned to TRA and TRB V and J templates and then assembled into clonotypes. A clonotype was counted as expanded or contracted only when both edgeR and NoisET called the clonotype significant, with the noise models trained on biological replicates. For edgeR calls, the cutoffs were a false discovery rate-adjusted p below 0.01 and a log2 fold-change threshold of 1. As an exploratory analysis of dynamics, max-normalized trajectories of the 1000 most abundant clonotypes were examined by PCA with hierarchical clustering. Separately sequenced CD4+ and CD8+ repertoires were used to assign a CD4 or CD8 phenotype to each responding clone. Starting from the raw public reads, TCRdb applied fastp trimming at Q25, assembled clones with MiXCR and retained in-frame beta chains. Identical CDR3 proteins give one entry, which carries the most common genes and DNA. TCRdb's processing, not the authors', yielded these V and J calls. For this sample the table gives roughly 150,000 distinct CDR3 sequences, of which 13% to 15% were detected only once. The ten largest clones capture roughly 15% of the sample.

Ficoll-Paque density gradient centrifugation was the method used to isolate PBMCs. A word on this clonotype: The antigen this receptor binds is unknown. Base-call qualities are not available, and no considerably larger clone is one nucleotide away.

From its cysteine to its phenylalanine, the CDR3 spans 17 amino acids. Of the read, only the CDR3 DNA is kept; its 51 bases are in frame from base 1. From a lookup of the germline V gene, CDR1 and CDR2 are SGHVS and FNYEAQ. Compared with germline, V lacks 5 bases and J lacks 0 bases; bases without a gene match: 6. Here the chain combines TRBV7-6 and TRBJ2-2; 10 junctional bases match TRBD2. The TCR comes from an adult woman who had mild COVID-19 (a few samples of this study predate the infection). The sample titles of this study are shuffled in the database, so cell type and time point are left out; the donor was told from shared clones. Source material: PBMCs or a T cell subset sorted from them (not recorded which). The bases read TGTGCCAGCAGCGCGCCGGGACTAGCGTCGAACACCGGGGAGCTGTTTTTT. The translation is CASSAPGLASNTGELFF.